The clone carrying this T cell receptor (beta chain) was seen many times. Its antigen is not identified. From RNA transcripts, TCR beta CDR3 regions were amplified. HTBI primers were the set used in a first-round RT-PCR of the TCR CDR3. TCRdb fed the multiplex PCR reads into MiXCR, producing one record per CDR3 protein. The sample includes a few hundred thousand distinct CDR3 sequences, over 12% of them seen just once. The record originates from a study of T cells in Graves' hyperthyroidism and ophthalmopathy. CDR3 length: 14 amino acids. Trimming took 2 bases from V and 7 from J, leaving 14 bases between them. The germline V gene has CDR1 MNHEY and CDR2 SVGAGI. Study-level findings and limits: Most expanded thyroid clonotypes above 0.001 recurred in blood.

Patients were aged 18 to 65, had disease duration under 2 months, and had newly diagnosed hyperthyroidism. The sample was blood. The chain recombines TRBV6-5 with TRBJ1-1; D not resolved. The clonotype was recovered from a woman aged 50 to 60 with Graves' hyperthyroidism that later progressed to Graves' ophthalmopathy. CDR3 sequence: CASSYRRGQGEAFF. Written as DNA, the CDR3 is TGTGCCAGCAGTTACCGTCGAGGGCAAGGTGAAGCTTTCTTT.